The 5 T cell receptor beta chains given below trace back to one sample, sequenced in a study of blood T cell repertoires in COVID-19. Profiled with immunoSEQ multiplex PCR; TCRdb holds only in-frame clones, not every one. The sample carries about 33,000 clones, about 88% recorded once. Sequenced sample: peripheral blood. Every receptor here comes from a woman of 80 years or more with active or convalescent COVID-19.

This rearrangement joins TRBV2 to TRBJ1-1; D may be TRBD1 (6 bases). V gave up 9 bases and J gave up 5 bases, with 19 bases separating them. The CDR3 is 14 amino acids. Germline loops: CDR1 SNHLY, CDR2 FYNNEI. DNA of the CDR3: TGTGCCAGTCTGAGGGGGGGGCAGTTAACTGAAGCTTTCTTT. Protein product: CASLRGGQLTEAFF.

The DNA for the CDR3 is TGTGCCAGCAGCGAGGGACAGACAAATTCACCCCTCCACTTT. Translation: CASSEGQTNSPLHF. The V gene is TRBV5-8, the J gene TRBJ1-6; 7 bases line up with TRBD1. J lost 7 bases, V lost 4 bases, and 5 bases had no gene match. Germline loops: CDR1 SGHTS, CDR2 YDEGEE. This CDR3 has 14 amino acids.

The chain joins TRBV13 to TRBJ2-1; TRBD2 matches 11 bases. The V and J ends lost 3 bases and 10 bases, in that order; junction bases with no gene match: 11. The CDR3 consists of 16 residues. The germline gives CDR1 PRHDT, CDR2 FYEKMQ (reference sequence). The CDR3 nucleotides read TGTGCCAGCAGCTTCTGGGCTAGCGGGGGGCCCAACGAGCAGTTCTTC. Amino acids: CASSFWASGGPNEQFF. The full variable domain, rest sourced from reference TRBV13 and TRBJ2-1, is AAGVIQSPRHLIKEKRETATLKCYPIPRHDTVYWYQQGPGQDPQFLISFYEKMQSDKGSIPDRFSAQQFSDYHSELNMSSLELGDSALYFCASSFWASGGPNEQFFGPGTRLTVL.

This clone has just a few counts. The V gene is TRBV2, the J gene TRBJ1-5; a possible D gene is TRBD1 (5 bases). Trimming left V 6 bases short and J 4 bases short, with 10 bases between. The CDR3 spans 13 residues. Germline-derived CDR1 and CDR2 are SNHLY and FYNNEI. The CDR3 sequence is CASSLDRNQPQHF. CDR3 bases: TGTGCCAGCAGCCTTGACAGAAATCAGCCCCAGCATTTT.

The rearrangement links TRBV4-2 to TRBJ1-4; maybe TRBD1 (5 bases). The CDR3 consists of 16 residues. Germline assignment: CDR1 LGHNA and CDR2 YNFKEQ. V was trimmed by 3 bases and J by 5 bases, leaving 16 bases between them. The CDR3: CASSHEREGSNEKLFF. CDR3 DNA sequence: TGTGCCAGCAGCCACGAAAGGGAGGGGTCCAATGAAAAACTGTTTTTT.